This T cell receptor (beta chain) was sequenced during a study of radiation and T cells in renal cell carcinoma. Time point in this sample: blood 4 weeks post-SBRT, at nephrectomy. Regarding treatment: 15 Gy SBRT to primary tumor, nephrectomy 4 weeks later. Method: immunoSEQ multiplex PCR; TCRdb's copy keeps in-frame clones and lacks some. The sample shows about 100,000 clones, roughly 84% of them seen only once. From germline, CDR1 is MNHNS and CDR2 SASEGT. The CDR3 spans 11 residues. V was cut by 9 bases and J by 0 bases, with 5 bases left in between. This sequence joins TRBV6-1 and TRBJ1-1; no reliable D call. Source: blood, taken from a patient whose treatment included radiotherapy and nephrectomy. This sequence originates from a man between 60 and 75 years old with renal cell carcinoma. CDR3 amino acids: CASIMNTEAFF. For the CDR3, the DNA is TGTGCCAGTATTATGAACACTGAAGCTTTCTTT.